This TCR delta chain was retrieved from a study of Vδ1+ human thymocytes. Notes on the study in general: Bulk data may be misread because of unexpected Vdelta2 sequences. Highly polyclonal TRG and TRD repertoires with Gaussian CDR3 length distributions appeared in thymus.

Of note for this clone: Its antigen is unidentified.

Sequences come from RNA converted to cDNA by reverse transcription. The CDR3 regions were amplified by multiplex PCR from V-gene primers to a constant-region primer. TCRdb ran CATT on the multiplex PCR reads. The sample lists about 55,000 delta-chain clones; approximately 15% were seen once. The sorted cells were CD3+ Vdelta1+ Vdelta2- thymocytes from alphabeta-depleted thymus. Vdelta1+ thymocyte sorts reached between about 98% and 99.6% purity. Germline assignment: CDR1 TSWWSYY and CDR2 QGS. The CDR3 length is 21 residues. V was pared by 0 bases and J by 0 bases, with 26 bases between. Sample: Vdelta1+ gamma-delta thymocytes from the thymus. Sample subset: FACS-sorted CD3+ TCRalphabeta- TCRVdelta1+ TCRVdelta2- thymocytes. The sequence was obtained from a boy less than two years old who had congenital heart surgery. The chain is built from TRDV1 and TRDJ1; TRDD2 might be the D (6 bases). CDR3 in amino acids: CALGELCLLPFGGPYTDKLIF. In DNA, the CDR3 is TGTGCTCTTGGGGAACTCTGCCTCCTACCATTCGGCGGTCCGTACACCGATAAACTCATCTTT.